This T cell receptor (beta chain) was identified during a study of blood T cell repertoires in COVID-19 (dated by TCRdb to about 2020). Background for the entire study: Samples from collaborators originated in the United States, Italy and Spain and spanned both the acute and convalescent phases of COVID-19. The material from the prospective study consisted of cDNA or gDNA derived from T cells, B-cell-depleted T cells, or PBMCs. Subjects who had been exposed to COVID-19, were actively infected with it, or had recovered from it provided the deeply sampled blood TCRbeta repertoires that made up the dataset. The repertoires were released in a freely available public database intended as a resource for research on the immune response to SARS-CoV-2. Samples were obtained from the ongoing ImmuneRACE study (first 160 participants) and from about 1,300 subjects provided by 6 global collaborators. A de-identified subject ID, COVID-19 status, age in years and sex were almost always included in the sample metadata. Where HLA class I and class II types were available, the types were taken from metadata supplied by the sample provider, not from assay-based typing.

The CDR3, cysteine through phenylalanine, is 17 amino acids long. Solely the CDR3 DNA is kept, with 51 bases framed from the first base. The germline V gene sets CDR1 to SGHRS and CDR2 to YFSETQ. V is pared back by 1 base and J by 0 bases, with 11 bases lying between the germline termini. TCRbeta CDR3 regions were amplified from genomic DNA by means of the immunoSEQ Assay, a bias-controlled multiplex PCR. Per the source publication's procedure: Nucleated cell counts per sample were estimated from amplification of reference gene primers within the assay. To quantify the absolute abundance of each unique TCRbeta CDR3 rearrangement, sequence reads were collapsed and filtered. For each sample, productive Simpson clonality was calculated as the square root of Simpson's diversity index over productive rearrangements. TCRdb provides this immuneACCESS table in a form limited to in-frame rearrangements. Some clones are lacking; in checked studies, under half of them reflect an unresolved V gene, and why the rest are absent is not known. V and J calls and clone size are as listed in that table; D and trimming were resolved from the DNA. In this sample the table shows 65,000 to 85,000 clones, almost 90% of which occur a single time. The leading ten clones occupy around 2.6% of the sample.

General conclusions and limits of the study: Clinical and demographic metadata were provided uncurated, with the amount varying by source and participant.

The collaborating institutions used their own protocols to collect whole blood in K2EDTA tubes. Collaborator samples were shipped for TCRbeta analysis as frozen whole blood, isolated PBMCs, or DNA extracted from either sample type. Turning to this clone: The antigen this receptor binds is unknown. No per-base quality is available; no much larger clone lies one base away.

The sequence was collected from a human donor in a cohort sampled during active COVID-19. Material for sequencing was peripheral blood. The rearrangement joined TRBV5-1 to TRBJ2-6, with the D gene not clear enough to name. The sequence in DNA is TGCGCCAGCAGCTTGTTGGTAGTCCGCTCTGGGGCCAACGTCCTGACTTTC. This translates into CASSLLVVRSGANVLTF.